The 12 T cell receptor beta chains below all came from one sample that was sequenced in a study of cytomegalovirus exposure and HLA in healthy donors. The PCR made use of 60 Vbeta and 13 Jbeta primers. The method was immunoSEQ multiplex PCR; TCRdb's version includes in-frame clones alone and lacks a portion of them. This sample has under 200,000 clones, with about 80% found just once. Sequencing input: PBMCs. The receptor source for this set is a woman in her fifties or sixties in good health and CMV-seropositive.

V usage is TRBV4-1 and J usage is TRBJ2-1; the match to TRBD2 covers 14 bases. V trimming: 6 bases; J trimming: 7 bases; junction bases outside the gene matches: 8. This CDR3 has 16 residues. Germline V gene data show CDR1 as MGHRA and CDR2 as YSYEKL. Here the CDR3 DNA reads TGCGCCAGCAGACAGAGCGGGACTAGCGGGAGAAATGAGCAGTTCTTC. Encoded protein: CASRQSGTSGRNEQFF.

This clone was seen only a few times. Here the CDR3 reads CASTLGGGPQHF. CDR3 DNA: TGTGCCAGCACCCTGGGAGGGGGGCCCCAGCATTTT. The rearrangement joins TRBV6-6 to TRBJ1-5; tentatively, D is TRBD1 (6 bases). The CDR3 has 12 residues. Germline CDR1 MNHNY, CDR2 SVGAGI (reference sequence). Deletions cut 7 bases from V and 9 bases from J, with 13 bases between.

This chain links TRBV28 with TRBJ1-2; possibly TRBD1 for D (6 bases). V was pared by 5 bases and J by 8 bases, with 15 bases between. The CDR3 is 13 amino acids. CDR1 is MDHEN and CDR2 is SYDVKM in the germline V gene. CDR3 in amino acids: CASSENRAGGYTF. Here the CDR3 DNA reads TGTGCCAGCAGTGAAAACAGGGCTGGAGGCTACACCTTC.

The chain combines TRBV5-1 with TRBJ2-3, with D perhaps TRBD2 (6 bases). The CDR3 contains 15 residues. With 3 bases removed from V and 6 bases from J, the gap between germline ends came to 17 bases. The germline V gene encodes CDR1 SGHRS and CDR2 YFSETQ. The CDR3 region has the DNA TGCGCCAGCAGCTCGGGGGACTCCCCTTATGATACGCAGTATTTT. As protein: CASSSGDSPYDTQYF.

The DNA for the CDR3 is TGTGCCAGCAACCCAGGGGGCCTGAACACCGGGGAGCTGTTTTTT. Translated, it gives CASNPGGLNTGELFF. The chain employs TRBV5-4 and TRBJ2-2; 8 nucleotides match TRBD1. From germline, CDR1 is SGHNT and CDR2 YYREEE (reference sequence). This CDR3 contains 15 residues. Trimming at V came to 6 bases and at J to 1 base, leaving 5 bases not matched to a gene.

This clone has a handful of counts. The chain recombines TRBV7-9 with TRBJ2-4; D might be TRBD1 (6 bases). V was trimmed by 5 bases and J by 4 bases, leaving 12 bases between them. The CDR3 is 14 amino acids. CDR1 is SEHNR, CDR2 FQNEAQ, per germline (reference sequence). The CDR3 DNA reads TGTGCCAGCAGCATACAGGGCGGAAAAAACATTCAGTACTTC. This translates into CASSIQGGKNIQYF.

The chain uses TRBV7-3 and TRBJ2-1; 12 bases agree with TRBD2. The CDR3 totals 16 residues. The germline gives CDR1 SGHTA, CDR2 FQGTGA. J lost 6 bases, V lost 0 bases, and 3 bases had no gene match. This chain's CDR3 is CASSLTGTSGSNEQFF. The CDR3 nucleotides are TGTGCCAGCAGCTTAACCGGGACTAGCGGGTCCAATGAGCAGTTCTTC.

The genes are TRBV5-1 and TRBJ2-3; TRBD2 agrees at 11 bases. Germline V gene lookup returns CDR1 SGHRS and CDR2 YFSETQ. The CDR3 spans 17 residues. V lost 0 bases, J lost 2 bases, and 5 bases stayed unmatched. Here the CDR3 DNA reads TGCGCCAGCAGCTTGGGACATAGCGGGAGGGCCACAGATACGCAGTATTTT. Protein sequence: CASSLGHSGRATDTQYF.

The chain links TRBV18 to TRBJ2-1, with D uncertain. Deletions cut 3 bases from V and 5 bases from J, with 8 bases between. Germline V gene data show CDR1 as KGHSH and CDR2 as LQKENI. The CDR3 has 13 residues. The CDR3 DNA follows: TGTGCCAGCTCACCGGGCCTCCACAATGAGCAGTTCTTC. It specifies CASSPGLHNEQFF.

CDR3 coding DNA: TGTGCCAGCAGGCTAGCGGGAGTGATGGGCACAGATACGCAGTATTTT. This encodes CASRLAGVMGTDTQYF. This sequence joins TRBV27 and TRBJ2-3; 10 bases agree with TRBD2. Germline assignment: CDR1 MNHEY and CDR2 SMNVEV (reference sequence). V shed 6 bases, J shed 1 base, and the junction held 7 bases outside the gene matches. The CDR3 runs 16 residues.

The chain carries TRBV11-1 and TRBJ2-1; perhaps TRBD2 as D (6 bases). The germline gives CDR1 SGHAT, CDR2 FQDESV (reference sequence). V gave up 0 bases and J gave up 5 bases, with 14 bases separating them. This CDR3 comprises 16 residues. CDR3 sequence reads: CASSLANRGANNEQFF. The CDR3 nucleotides are TGTGCCAGCAGCTTAGCCAACCGCGGGGCTAACAATGAGCAGTTCTTC.

The chain has TRBV7-8 and TRBJ1-5; TRBD1 agrees at 8 bases. Germline lookup yields CDR1 SGHVS and CDR2 FQNEAQ. V shed 5 bases and J 2 bases; nucleotides not matched to a gene: 8. This CDR3 region has 16 residues. CDR3 amino acids: CASSPDRVSGNQPQHF. CDR3 DNA: TGTGCCAGCAGCCCGGACAGGGTTTCGGGCAATCAGCCCCAGCATTTT.